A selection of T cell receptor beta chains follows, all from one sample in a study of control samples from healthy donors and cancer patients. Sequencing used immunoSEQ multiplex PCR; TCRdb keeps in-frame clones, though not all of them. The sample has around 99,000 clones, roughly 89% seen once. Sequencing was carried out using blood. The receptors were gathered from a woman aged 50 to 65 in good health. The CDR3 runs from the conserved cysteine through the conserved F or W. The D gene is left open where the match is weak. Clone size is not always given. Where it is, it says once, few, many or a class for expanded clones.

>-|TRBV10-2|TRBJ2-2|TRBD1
CASIQQGPPGELFF
TGCGCCAGCATCCAACAGGGGCCCCCCGGGGAGCTGTTTTTT
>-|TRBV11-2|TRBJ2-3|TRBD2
CASSFSGVTDTQYF
TGTGCCAGCAGCTTTAGCGGGGTCACAGATACGCAGTATTTT
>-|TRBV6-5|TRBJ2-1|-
CASRHTLGSYNEQFF
TGTGCCAGCAGGCACACTCTAGGCTCCTACAATGAGCAGTTCTTC
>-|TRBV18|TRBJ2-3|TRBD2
CASSPGLAGTSDTQYF
TGTGCCAGCTCCCCAGGACTAGCGGGGACCTCAGATACGCAGTATTTT
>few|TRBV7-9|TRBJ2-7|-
CASSDPRTSTSLSLF
TGTGCCAGCAGCGATCCTAGAACCTCTACGAGTTTGTCATTGTTC
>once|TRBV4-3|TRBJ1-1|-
CASSQDRNAGEAFF
TGCGCCAGCAGCCAAGATCGGAATGCCGGCGAAGCTTTCTTT
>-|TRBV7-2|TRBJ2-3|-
CASSLALAGGTDTQYF
TGTGCCAGCAGCTTAGCGTTGGCAGGGGGCACAGATACGCAGTATTTT
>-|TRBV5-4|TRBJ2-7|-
CASSLGPAYEQYF
TGTGCCAGCAGCTTGGGACCTGCCTACGAGCAGTACTTC
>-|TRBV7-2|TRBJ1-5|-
CASSLLGGGQPQHF
TGTGCCAGCAGCTTATTAGGTGGAGGTCAGCCCCAGCATTTT
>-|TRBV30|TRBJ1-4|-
CAWSSQLNEKLFF
TGTGCCTGGAGTAGTCAGTTGAATGAAAAACTGTTTTTT
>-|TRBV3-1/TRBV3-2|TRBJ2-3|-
CASSPGVTQYF
TGTGCCAGCAGCCCCGGGGTTACGCAGTATTTT
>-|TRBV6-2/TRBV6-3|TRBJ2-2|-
CASRYPRGSLANTGELFF
TGTGCCAGCAGATACCCTCGGGGGTCCCTCGCGAACACCGGGGAGCTGTTTTTT
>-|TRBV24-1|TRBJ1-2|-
CATNPGGYDADYGYTF
TGTGCCACCAATCCGGGGGGGTACGACGCTGACTATGGCTACACCTTC
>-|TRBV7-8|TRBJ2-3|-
CASTGRTDTQYF
TGTGCCAGCACCGGACGGACAGATACGCAGTATTTT
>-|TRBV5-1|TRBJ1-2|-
CASSSSGISGYGYTF
TGCGCCAGCAGTTCCTCAGGGATCTCGGGGTATGGCTACACCTTC
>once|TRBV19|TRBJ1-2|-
CASRTGVRYGYTF
TGTGCCAGTAGGACGGGGGTGAGGTATGGCTACACCTTC
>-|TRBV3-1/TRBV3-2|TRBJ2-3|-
CASSQVEGRWDTQYF
TGTGCCAGCAGCCAAGTAGAAGGCCGGTGGGATACGCAGTATTTT
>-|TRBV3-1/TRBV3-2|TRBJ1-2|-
CASSNRDTNYGYTF
TGTGCCAGCAGCAACCGGGACACTAACTATGGCTACACCTTC
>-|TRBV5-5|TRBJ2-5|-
CASSSPSRAVEETQYF
TGTGCCAGCAGCTCCCCCTCTAGGGCGGTTGAAGAGACCCAGTACTTC
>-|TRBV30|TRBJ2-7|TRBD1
CAWSLGYYRTGAGEQYF
TGTGCCTGGAGTTTAGGGTACTACCGGACAGGGGCTGGAGAGCAGTACTTC
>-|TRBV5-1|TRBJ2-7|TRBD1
CASSYGPNGQGNF
TGCGCCAGCAGCTACGGGCCGAACGGACAGGGGAACTTC
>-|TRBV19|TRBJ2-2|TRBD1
CASSLDRVRTGELFF
TGTGCCAGTAGTTTGGACAGGGTCCGGACCGGGGAGCTGTTTTTT
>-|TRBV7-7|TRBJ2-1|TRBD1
CASSLDRGGHNEQFF
TGTGCCAGCAGCCTTGACAGGGGTGGTCACAATGAGCAGTTCTTC
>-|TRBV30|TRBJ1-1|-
CAWSSSDEAFF
TGTGCCTGGAGTAGTTCGGATGAAGCTTTCTTT